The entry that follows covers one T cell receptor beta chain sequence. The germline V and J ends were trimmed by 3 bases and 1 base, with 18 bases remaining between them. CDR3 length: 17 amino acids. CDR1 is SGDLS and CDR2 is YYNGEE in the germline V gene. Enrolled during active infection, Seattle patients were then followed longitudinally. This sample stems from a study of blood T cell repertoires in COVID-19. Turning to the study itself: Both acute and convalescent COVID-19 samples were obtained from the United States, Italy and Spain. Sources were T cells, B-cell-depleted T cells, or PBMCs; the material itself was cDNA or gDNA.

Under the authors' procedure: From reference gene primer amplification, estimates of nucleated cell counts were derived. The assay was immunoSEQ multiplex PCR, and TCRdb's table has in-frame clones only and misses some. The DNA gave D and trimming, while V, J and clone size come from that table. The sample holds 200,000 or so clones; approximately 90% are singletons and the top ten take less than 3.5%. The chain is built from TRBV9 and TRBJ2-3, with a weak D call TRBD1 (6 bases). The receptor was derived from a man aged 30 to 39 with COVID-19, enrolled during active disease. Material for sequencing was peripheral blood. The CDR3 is CASSGGSRGMGTDTQYF. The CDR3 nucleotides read TGTGCCAGCAGCGGTGGTTCCAGGGGTATGGGCACAGATACGCAGTATTTT. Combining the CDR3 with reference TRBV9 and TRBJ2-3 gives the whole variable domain DSGVTQTPKHLITATGQRVTLRCSPRSGDLSVYWYQQSLDQGLQFLIQYYNGEERAKGNILERFSAQQFPDLHSELNLSSLELGDSALYFCASSGGSRGMGTDTQYFGPGTRLTVL.